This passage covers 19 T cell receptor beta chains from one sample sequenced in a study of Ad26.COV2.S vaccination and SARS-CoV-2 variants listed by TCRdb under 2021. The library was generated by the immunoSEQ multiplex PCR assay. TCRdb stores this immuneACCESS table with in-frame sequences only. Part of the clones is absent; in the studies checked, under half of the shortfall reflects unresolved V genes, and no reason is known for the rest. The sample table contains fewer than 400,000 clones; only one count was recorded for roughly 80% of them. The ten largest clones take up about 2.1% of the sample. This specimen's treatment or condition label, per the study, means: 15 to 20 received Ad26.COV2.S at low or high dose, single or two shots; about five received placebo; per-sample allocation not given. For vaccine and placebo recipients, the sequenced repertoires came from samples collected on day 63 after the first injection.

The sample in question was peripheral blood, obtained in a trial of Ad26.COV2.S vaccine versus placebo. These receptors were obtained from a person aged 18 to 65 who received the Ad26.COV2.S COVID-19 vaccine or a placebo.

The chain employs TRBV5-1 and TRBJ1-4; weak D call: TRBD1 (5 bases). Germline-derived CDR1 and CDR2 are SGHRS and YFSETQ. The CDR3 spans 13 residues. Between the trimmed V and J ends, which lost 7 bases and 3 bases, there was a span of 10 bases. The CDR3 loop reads CASSGTPNEKLFF. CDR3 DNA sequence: TGCGCCAGCTCCGGGACTCCTAATGAAAAACTGTTTTTT.

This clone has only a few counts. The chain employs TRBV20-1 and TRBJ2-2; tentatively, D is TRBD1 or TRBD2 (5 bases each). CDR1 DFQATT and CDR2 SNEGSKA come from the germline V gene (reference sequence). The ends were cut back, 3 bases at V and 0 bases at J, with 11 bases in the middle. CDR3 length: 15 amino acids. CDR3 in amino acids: CSASSSGPNTGELFF. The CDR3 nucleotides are TGCAGTGCTAGTAGTTCGGGACCGAACACCGGGGAGCTGTTTTTT.

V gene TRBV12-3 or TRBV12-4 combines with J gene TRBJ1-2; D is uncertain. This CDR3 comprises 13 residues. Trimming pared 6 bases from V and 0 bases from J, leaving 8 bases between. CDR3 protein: CASSVLSNYGYTF. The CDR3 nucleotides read TGTGCCAGCAGCGTATTATCTAACTATGGCTACACCTTC.

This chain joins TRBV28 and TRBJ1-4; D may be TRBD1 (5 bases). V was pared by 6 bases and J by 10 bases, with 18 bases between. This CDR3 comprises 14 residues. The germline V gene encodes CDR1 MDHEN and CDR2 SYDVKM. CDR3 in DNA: TGTGCCAGCAGGGGGCGCCTAAACGACGGAAAACTGTTTTTT. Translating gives CASRGRLNDGKLFF.

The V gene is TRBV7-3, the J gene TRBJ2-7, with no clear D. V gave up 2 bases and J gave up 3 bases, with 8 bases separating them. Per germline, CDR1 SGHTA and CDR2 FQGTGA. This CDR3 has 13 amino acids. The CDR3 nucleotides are TGTGCCAGCAGCTTAGGATCGTACTACGAGCAGTACTTC. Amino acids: CASSLGSYYEQYF.

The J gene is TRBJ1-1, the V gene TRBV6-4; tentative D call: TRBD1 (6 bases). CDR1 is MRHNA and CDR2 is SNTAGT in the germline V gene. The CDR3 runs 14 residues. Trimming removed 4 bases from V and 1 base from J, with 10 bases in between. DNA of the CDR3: TGTGCCAGCAGTGTAACAGGGAAGAACACTGAAGCTTTCTTT. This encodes CASSVTGKNTEAFF.

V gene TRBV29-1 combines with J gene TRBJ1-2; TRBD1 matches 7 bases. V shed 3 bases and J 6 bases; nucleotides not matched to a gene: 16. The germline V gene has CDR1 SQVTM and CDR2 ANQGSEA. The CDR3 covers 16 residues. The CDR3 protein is CSVDGSATGTVNGYTF. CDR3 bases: TGCAGCGTTGACGGGTCAGCTACAGGGACAGTCAATGGCTACACCTTC. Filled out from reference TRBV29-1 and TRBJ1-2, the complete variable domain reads SAVISQKPSRDICQRGTSLTIQCQVDSQVTMMFWYRQQPGQSLTLIATANQGSEATYESGFVIDKFPISRPNLTFSTLTVSNMSPEDSSIYLCSVDGSATGTVNGYTFGSGTRLTVV.

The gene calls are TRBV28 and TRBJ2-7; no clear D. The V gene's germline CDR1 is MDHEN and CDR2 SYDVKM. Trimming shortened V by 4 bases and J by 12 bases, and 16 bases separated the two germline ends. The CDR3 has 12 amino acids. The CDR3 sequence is CASSSRMANRYF. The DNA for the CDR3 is TGTGCCAGCAGTTCCCGGATGGCTAACAGGTACTTC.

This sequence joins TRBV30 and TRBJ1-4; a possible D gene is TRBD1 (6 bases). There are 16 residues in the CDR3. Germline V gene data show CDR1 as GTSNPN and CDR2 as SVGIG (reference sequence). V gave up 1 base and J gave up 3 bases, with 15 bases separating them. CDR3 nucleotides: TGTGCCTGGAGTGGGGCCGGGACATTAGCTAATGAAAAACTGTTTTTT. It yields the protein CAWSGAGTLANEKLFF.

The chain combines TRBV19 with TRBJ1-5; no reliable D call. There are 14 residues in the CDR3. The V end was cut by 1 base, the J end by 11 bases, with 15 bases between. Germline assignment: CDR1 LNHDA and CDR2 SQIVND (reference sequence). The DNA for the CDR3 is TGTGCCAGTAGTATAGGAGAGTTTAACGGGGCCCAGCATTTT. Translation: CASSIGEFNGAQHF.

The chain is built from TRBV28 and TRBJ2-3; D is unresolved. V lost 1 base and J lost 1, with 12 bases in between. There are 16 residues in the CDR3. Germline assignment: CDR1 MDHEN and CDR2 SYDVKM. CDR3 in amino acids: CASSLSASPRTDTQYF. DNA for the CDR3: TGTGCCAGCAGTTTATCGGCCTCTCCTCGCACAGATACGCAGTATTTT.

CDR3 in DNA: TGTGCCAGCAGTTTACCTCCGGGAGGCAGCAATCAGCCCCAGCATTTT. Translation gives CASSLPPGGSNQPQHF. This chain links TRBV28 with TRBJ1-5, with D unresolved. Per the germline V gene, CDR1 is MDHEN and CDR2 is SYDVKM. Trimming removed 2 bases from V and 1 base from J, with 12 bases in between. This CDR3 comprises 16 residues.

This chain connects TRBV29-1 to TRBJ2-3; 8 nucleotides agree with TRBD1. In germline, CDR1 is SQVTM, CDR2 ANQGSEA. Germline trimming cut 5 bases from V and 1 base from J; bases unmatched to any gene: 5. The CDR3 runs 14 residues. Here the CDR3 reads CSVSDRDGTDTQYF. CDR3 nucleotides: TGCAGCGTTTCGGACAGGGATGGCACAGATACGCAGTATTTT.

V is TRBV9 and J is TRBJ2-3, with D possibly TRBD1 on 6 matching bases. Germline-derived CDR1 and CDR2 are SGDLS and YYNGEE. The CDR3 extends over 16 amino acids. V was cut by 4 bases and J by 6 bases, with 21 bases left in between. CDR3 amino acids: CASSPRTAHYTDTQYF. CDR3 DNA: TGTGCCAGCAGCCCTCGGACAGCACATTATACGGATACGCAGTATTTT.

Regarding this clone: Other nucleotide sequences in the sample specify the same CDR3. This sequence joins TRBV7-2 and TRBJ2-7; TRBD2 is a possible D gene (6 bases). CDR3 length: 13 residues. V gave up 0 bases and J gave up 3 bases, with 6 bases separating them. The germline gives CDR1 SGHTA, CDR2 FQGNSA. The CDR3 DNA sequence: TGTGCCAGCAGCTTAGCCGGGAGCTACGAGCAGTACTTC. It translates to CASSLAGSYEQYF.

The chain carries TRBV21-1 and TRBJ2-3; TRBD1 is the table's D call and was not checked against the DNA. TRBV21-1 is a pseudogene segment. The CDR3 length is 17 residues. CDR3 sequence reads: CASSKATGGSSTDTQYF. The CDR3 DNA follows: TGTGCCAGCAGCAAAGCTACAGGGGGCAGCAGCACAGATACGCAGTATTTT.

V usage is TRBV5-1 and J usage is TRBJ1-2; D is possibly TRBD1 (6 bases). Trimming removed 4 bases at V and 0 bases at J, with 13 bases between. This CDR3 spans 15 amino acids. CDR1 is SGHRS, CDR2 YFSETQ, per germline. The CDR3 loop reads CASSVGQPANYGYTF. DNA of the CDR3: TGCGCCAGCAGCGTGGGACAACCGGCTAACTATGGCTACACCTTC. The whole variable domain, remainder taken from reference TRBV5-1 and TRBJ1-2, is KAGVTQTPRYLIKTRGQQVTLSCSPISGHRSVSWYQQTPGQGLQFLFEYFSETQRNKGNFPGRFSGRQFSNSRSEMNVSTLELGDSALYLCASSVGQPANYGYTFGSGTRLTVV.

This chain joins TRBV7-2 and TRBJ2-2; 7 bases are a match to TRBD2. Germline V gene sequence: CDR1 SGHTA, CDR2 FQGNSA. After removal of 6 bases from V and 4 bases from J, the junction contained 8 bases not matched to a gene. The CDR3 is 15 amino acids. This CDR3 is CASRGGMGVTGELFF. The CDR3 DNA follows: TGTGCCAGCAGGGGAGGGATGGGTGTCACCGGGGAGCTGTTTTTT.

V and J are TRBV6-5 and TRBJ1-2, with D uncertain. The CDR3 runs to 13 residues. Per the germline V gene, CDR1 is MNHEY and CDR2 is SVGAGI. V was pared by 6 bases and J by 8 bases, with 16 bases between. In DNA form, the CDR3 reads TGTGCCAGCAGAGGGCCGGGTCGAGAAGGCTACACCTTC. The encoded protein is CASRGPGREGYTF.